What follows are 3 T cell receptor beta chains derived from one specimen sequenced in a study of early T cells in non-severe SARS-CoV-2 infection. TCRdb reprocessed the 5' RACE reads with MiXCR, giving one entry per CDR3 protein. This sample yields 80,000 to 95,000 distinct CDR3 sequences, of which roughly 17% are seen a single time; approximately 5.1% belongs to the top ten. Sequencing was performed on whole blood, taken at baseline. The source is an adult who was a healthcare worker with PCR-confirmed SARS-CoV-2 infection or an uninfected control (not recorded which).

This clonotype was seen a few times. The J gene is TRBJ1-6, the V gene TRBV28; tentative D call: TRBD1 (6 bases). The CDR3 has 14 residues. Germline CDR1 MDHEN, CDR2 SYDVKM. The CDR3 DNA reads TGTGCTGCGAGGGGGAGCTCCTATAATTCACCCCTCCACTTT. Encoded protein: CAARGSSYNSPLHF. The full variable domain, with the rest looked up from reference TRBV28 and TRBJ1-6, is DVKVTQSSRYLVKRTGEKVFLECVQDMDHENMFWYRQDPGLGLRLIYFSYDVKMKEKGDIPEGYSVSREKKERFSLILESASTNQTSMYLCAARGSSYNSPLHFGNGTRLTVT.

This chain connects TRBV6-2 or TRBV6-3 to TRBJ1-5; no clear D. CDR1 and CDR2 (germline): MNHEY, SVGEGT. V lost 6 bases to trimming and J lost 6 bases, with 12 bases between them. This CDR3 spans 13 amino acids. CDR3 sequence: CASSLGGPQPQHF. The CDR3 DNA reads TGTGCCAGCAGCCTAGGAGGGCCTCAGCCCCAGCATTTT.

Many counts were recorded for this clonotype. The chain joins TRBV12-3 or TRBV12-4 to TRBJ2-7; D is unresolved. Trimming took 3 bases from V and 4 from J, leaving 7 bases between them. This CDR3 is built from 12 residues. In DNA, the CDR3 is TGTGCCAGCAGTTTTTGGGGATACGAGCAGTACTTC. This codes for CASSFWGYEQYF.